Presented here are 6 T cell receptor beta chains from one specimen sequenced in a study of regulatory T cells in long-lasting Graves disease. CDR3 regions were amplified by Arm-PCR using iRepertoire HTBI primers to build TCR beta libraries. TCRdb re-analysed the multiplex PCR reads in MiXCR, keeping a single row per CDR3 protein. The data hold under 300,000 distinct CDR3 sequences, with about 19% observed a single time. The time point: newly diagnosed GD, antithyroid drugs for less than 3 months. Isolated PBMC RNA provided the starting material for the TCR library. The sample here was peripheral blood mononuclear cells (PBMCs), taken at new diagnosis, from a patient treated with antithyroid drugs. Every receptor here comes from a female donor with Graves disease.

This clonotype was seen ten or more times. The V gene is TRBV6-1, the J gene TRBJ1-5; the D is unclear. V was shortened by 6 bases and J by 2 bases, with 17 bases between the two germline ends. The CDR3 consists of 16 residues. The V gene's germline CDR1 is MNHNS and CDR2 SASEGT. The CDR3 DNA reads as TGTGCCAGCAGGCGGAGCTCCGATGGGGGCAATCAGCCCCAGCATTTT. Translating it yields CASRRSSDGGNQPQHF.

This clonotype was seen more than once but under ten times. The CDR3 is CASSYPTGLDYGYTF. The DNA of the CDR3 is TGTGCCAGCAGCTACCCGACAGGGCTTGATTATGGCTACACCTTC. The genes are TRBV5-5 and TRBJ1-2, with TRBD1 matching over 7 bases. Trimming removed 3 bases from V and 5 bases from J; junction bases left unmatched: 10. Germline CDR1 and CDR2: SGHKS and YYEKEE (reference sequence). The CDR3 runs to 15 residues. The full variable domain, with the rest looked up from reference TRBV5-5 and TRBJ1-2, is DAGVTQSPTHLIKTRGQQVTLRCSPISGHKSVSWYQQVLGQGPQFIFQYYEKEERGRGNFPDRFSARQFPNYSSELNVNALLLGDSALYLCASSYPTGLDYGYTFGSGTRLTVV.

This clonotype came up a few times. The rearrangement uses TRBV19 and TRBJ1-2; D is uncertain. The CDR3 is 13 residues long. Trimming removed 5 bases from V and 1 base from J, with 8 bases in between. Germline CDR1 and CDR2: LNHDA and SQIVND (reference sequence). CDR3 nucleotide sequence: TGTGCCAGTAGTTCCCTGATTAACTATGGCTACACCTTC. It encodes CASSSLINYGYTF.

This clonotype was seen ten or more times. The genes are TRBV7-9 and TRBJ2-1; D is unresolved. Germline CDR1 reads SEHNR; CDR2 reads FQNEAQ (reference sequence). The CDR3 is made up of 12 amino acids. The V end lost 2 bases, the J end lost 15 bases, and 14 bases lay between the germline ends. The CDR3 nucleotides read TGTGCCAGCAGCTTACCCGCCGTGCCTCCGTTCTTC. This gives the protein CASSLPAVPPFF.

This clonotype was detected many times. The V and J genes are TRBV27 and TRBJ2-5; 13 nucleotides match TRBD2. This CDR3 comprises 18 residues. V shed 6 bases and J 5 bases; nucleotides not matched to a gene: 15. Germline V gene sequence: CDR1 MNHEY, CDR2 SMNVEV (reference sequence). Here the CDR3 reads CASRPTSGRARVEETQYF. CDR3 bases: TGTGCCAGCAGACCTACTAGCGGGAGGGCCAGGGTAGAGGAGACCCAGTACTTC.

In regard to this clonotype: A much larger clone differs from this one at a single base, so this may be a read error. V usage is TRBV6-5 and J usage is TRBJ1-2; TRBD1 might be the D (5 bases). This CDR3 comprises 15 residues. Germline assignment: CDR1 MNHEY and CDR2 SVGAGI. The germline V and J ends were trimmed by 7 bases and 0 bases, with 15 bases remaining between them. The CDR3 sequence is CASTYRDPPNYGYTF. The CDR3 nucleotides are TGTGCCAGCACCTACCGGGACCCTCCTAACTATGGCTACACCTTC.